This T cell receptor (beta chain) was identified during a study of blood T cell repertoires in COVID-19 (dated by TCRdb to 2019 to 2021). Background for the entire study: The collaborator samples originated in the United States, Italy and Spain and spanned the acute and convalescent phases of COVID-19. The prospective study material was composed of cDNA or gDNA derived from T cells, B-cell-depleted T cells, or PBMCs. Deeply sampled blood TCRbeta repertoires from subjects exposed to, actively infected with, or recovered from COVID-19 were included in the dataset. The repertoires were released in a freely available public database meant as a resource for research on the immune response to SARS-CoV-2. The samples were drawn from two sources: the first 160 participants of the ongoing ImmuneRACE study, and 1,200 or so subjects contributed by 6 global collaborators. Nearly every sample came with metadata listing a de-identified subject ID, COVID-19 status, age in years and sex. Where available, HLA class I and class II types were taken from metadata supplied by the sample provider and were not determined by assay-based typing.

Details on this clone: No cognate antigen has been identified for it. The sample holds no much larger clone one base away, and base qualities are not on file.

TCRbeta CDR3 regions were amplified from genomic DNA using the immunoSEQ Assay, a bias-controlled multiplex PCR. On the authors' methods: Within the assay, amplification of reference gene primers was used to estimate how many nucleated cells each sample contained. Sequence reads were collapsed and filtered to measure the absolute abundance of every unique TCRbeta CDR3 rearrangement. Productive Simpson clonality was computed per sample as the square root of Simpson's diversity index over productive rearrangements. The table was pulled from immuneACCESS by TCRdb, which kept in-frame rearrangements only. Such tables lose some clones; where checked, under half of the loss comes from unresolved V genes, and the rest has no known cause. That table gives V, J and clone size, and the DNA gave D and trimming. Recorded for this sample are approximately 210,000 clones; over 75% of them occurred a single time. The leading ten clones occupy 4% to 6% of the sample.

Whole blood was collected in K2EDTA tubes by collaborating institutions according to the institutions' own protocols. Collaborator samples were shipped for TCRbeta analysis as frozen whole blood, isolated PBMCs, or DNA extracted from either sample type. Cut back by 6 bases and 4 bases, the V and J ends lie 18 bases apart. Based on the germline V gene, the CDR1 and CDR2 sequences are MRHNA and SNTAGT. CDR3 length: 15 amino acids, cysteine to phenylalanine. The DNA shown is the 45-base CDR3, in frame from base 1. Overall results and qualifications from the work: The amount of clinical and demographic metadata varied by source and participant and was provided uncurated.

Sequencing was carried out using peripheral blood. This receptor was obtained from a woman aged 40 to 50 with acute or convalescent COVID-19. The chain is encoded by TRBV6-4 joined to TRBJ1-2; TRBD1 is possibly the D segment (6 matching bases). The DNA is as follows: TGTGCCAGCAGCCCGGACGGGGCAGGGGTCTATGGCTACACCTTC. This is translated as CASSPDGAGVYGYTF.